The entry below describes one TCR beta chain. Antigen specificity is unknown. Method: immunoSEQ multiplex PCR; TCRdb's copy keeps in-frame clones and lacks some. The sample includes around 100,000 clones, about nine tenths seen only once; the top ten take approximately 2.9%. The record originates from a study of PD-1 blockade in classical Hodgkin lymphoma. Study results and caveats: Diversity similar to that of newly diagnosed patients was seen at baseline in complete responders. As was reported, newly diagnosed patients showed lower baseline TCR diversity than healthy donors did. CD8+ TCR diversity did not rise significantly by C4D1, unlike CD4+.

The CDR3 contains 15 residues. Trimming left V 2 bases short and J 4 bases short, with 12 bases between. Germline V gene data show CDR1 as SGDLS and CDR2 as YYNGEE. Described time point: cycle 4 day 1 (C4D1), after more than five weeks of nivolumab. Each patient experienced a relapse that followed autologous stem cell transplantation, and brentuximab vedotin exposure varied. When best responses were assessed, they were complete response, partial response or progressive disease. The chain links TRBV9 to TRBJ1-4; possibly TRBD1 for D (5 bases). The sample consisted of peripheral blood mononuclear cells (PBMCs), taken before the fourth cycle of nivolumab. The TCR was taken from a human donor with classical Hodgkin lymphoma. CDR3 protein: CASSVYGGFNEKLFF. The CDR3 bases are TGTGCCAGCAGCGTTTACGGGGGGTTTAATGAAAAACTGTTTTTT. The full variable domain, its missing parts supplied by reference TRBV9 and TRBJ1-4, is DSGVTQTPKHLITATGQRVTLRCSPRSGDLSVYWYQQSLDQGLQFLIQYYNGEERAKGNILERFSAQQFPDLHSELNLSSLELGDSALYFCASSVYGGFNEKLFFGSGTQLSVL.